This T cell receptor (beta chain) was obtained from a study of blood T cell repertoires in COVID-19. The method was immunoSEQ multiplex PCR; TCRdb's version includes in-frame clones alone and lacks a portion of them. The table includes some 59,000 clones, around 73% detected once. Sequencing was performed on peripheral blood. This receptor was obtained from a man older than 75 with active or convalescent COVID-19.

The chain's CDR3 is CATSDRGTGGGDEQFF. The CDR3 coding sequence is TGTGCCACCAGTGACCGCGGGACAGGGGGAGGCGATGAGCAGTTCTTC. The chain combines TRBV24-1 with TRBJ2-1, with TRBD1 matching 11 bases. V was clipped by 4 bases and J by 8 bases; unmatched bases: 9. This CDR3 is 16 amino acids long. Germline CDR1 reads KGHDR; CDR2 reads SFDVKD.